This section outlines one T cell receptor (beta chain) sequence together with its context. The sample holds one count of this clone. No cognate antigen has been identified for it. Base-call qualities are not available, and no considerably larger clone is one nucleotide away. Per the germline V gene, SGDLS is the CDR1 and YYNGEE is the CDR2. The CDR3 covers 15 residues, taking in both the cysteine and the phenylalanine. Only the CDR3 DNA is retained, 45 bases long and in frame from the first base. For this chain, trimming is 3 bases at the V end and 4 bases at the J end, and the number of junction bases without a gene match is 7. TCRbeta CDR3 regions were amplified from genomic DNA using the immunoSEQ Assay, a bias-controlled multiplex PCR. Per the original workflow: Within the assay, amplification of reference gene primers was used to estimate how many nucleated cells each sample contained. Sequence reads were collapsed and filtered to measure the absolute abundance of every unique TCRbeta CDR3 rearrangement. Productive Simpson clonality was computed per sample as the square root of Simpson's diversity index over productive rearrangements. TCRdb re-hosts the immuneACCESS table, in-frame sequences only. Its copies lack some clones; in the studies checked, an unresolved V gene accounts for under half of them, and the cause for the rest is not known. That table gives V, J and clone size, and the DNA gave D and trimming. Present in this sample are 100,000 or so clones, 75% to 95% of which were seen just once. The ten largest make up 3.5% to 4.5% of the sample.

The data stem from a study of blood T cell repertoires in COVID-19 (dated by TCRdb to 2018 to 2020). Context from the whole study: Collaborator samples came from the United States, Italy and Spain and covered acute and convalescent phases of COVID-19. The repertoires were released in a freely available public database meant as a resource for research on the immune response to SARS-CoV-2. Subjects who had been exposed to COVID-19, were actively infected with it, or had recovered from it provided the deeply sampled blood TCRbeta repertoires that made up the dataset. The material from the prospective study consisted of cDNA or gDNA derived from T cells, B-cell-depleted T cells, or PBMCs. Nearly every sample came with metadata listing a de-identified subject ID, COVID-19 status, age in years and sex. The samples were drawn from the first 160 participants of the ongoing ImmuneRACE study and from some 1,300 subjects provided by 6 global collaborators. HLA class I and class II types, where available, came from metadata supplied by the sample provider rather than from assay-based typing.

The collaborating institutions used their own protocols to collect whole blood in K2EDTA tubes. For TCRbeta analysis, collaborator samples were shipped as frozen whole blood, as isolated PBMCs, or as DNA extracted from either sample type. The full study reports these points: Clinical and demographic metadata were provided uncurated, with the amount varying by source and participant.

The sequenced sample consisted of peripheral blood. The sequence came from a man younger than 30 with acute or convalescent COVID-19. This sequence uses TRBV9 and TRBJ1-3; 7 nucleotides in the junction match TRBD1. The CDR3: CASSGQGSAGNTIYF. The nucleotide sequence is TGTGCCAGCAGCGGACAGGGTTCTGCGGGAAACACCATATATTTT.